The 2 T cell receptor beta chains below were found in one sample sequenced in a study of blood T cell repertoires in COVID-19. Clones were read by immunoSEQ multiplex PCR, and TCRdb kept only the in-frame ones, dropping some. The sample includes 210,000 or so clones, about 90% of them seen just once. The sequenced sample consisted of peripheral blood. These receptors were obtained from a man aged 45-65 years with acute or convalescent COVID-19.

The chain uses TRBV19 and TRBJ1-3; D perhaps matches TRBD1 (6 bases). With 10 bases removed from V and 6 bases from J, the gap between germline ends came to 13 bases. Germline CDR1 and CDR2: LNHDA and SQIVND (reference sequence). This CDR3 has 12 amino acids. CDR3 coding DNA: TGTGCCATCGGGACACCTTCAAACACCATATATTTT. It translates to CAIGTPSNTIYF.

This chain joins TRBV5-1 and TRBJ2-5, with 12 nucleotides matching TRBD2. There are 18 residues in the CDR3. Germline assignment: CDR1 SGHRS and CDR2 YFSETQ. Losses at the gene ends were 1 base for V and 5 bases for J; bases not matched to a gene: 12. The CDR3, as DNA: TGCGCCAGCAGCTTGCCGCCCCCGACTAGCGGGAGTCGGGAGACCCAGTACTTC. Amino acid sequence: CASSLPPPTSGSRETQYF.